This T cell receptor beta chain was profiled in a study of Graves' ophthalmopathy and Graves' hyperthyroidism (dated by TCRdb to between 2018 and 2020). For the study in its entirety: Peripheral blood samples were taken at the time of initial diagnosis, before any treatment was given. The study used signatures of the TCR beta repertoire to tell Graves' ophthalmopathy apart from Graves' hyperthyroidism and to predict which patients would progress to ophthalmopathy. In total, around 140 blood samples were TCR-sequenced: 40 to 45 ophthalmopathy, over 70 hyperthyroidism and about 17 hyperthyroidism-to-ophthalmopathy patients. In roughly six hyperthyroidism patients, T-cell repertoires of thyroid tissue and blood were compared. To explore V-J signatures distinguishing ophthalmopathy from hyperthyroidism, a discovery set of more than 95 patients (around 44 ophthalmopathy, over 55 stable hyperthyroidism) was enrolled. An independent validation cohort was composed of 18 hyperthyroidism patients and 17 patients who later progressed from hyperthyroidism to ophthalmopathy. The roughly 91 discovery patients were randomly divided into training and test sets at a 7:3 ratio. After sampling, hyperthyroidism patients received methimazole starting at 30 mg daily, and ophthalmopathy patients received high-dose intravenous methylprednisolone.

Including the terminal cysteine and phenylalanine, the CDR3 comprises 14 residues. CDR3 DNA only is kept here, 42 bases in frame from base 1. The trim is 3 bases for V and 7 bases for J, with a gap of 18 bases between the germline ends. The germline V gene (reference sequence) supplies CDR1 DFQATT and CDR2 SNEGSKA. This clonotype was seen at least ten times. The antigen it binds to is not known. It has no much larger one-base neighbor in the sample; base qualities were not kept. Broad study findings and their caveats: In cross-validation, the 13-signature model distinguished ophthalmopathy from stable hyperthyroidism with less than 90% sensitivity and approximately 81% specificity, while in the test set the corresponding values were about 80% and 75%. Among expanded thyroid clonotypes with frequency above 0.001, most also showed up in blood, which suggests that blood repertoires may reflect the thyroid immune response. In validation, the model predicted ophthalmopathy progression with about 71% sensitivity and 72.22% specificity; 12 predicted patients were CT-confirmed with GO in a median of about 7.1 months. Sample size was not statistically predetermined, and group allocation was not concealed from the investigators.

The ophthalmopathy patients had moderately to severely active disease, with a Clinical Activity Score of 3 or higher, a NOSPECS grade of 4 or higher, and a disease duration of less than 3 months. Patients were excluded if they had other autoimmune diseases, uncontrolled infections, pregnancy or lactation. Diagnosis was based on clinical symptoms, serum thyroxine, TRAb, thyroid ultrasound and orbital computed tomography. Using Ficoll-Paque density gradient centrifugation, PBMCs were isolated from 10 ml of fresh peripheral blood. Total RNA was extracted using Trizol reagent, and RNA quality was checked on an Agilent 2100 Bioanalyzer. For repertoire sequencing, TCR beta CDR3 regions were amplified from RNA transcripts. A first-round RT-PCR used HTBI primers with the Qiagen OneStep RT-PCR kit, followed by a second-round multiplex PCR, size selection and purification. The libraries underwent paired-end sequencing with 100 bp reads on an Illumina HiSeq2000. As for the authors' bioinformatics: Reads were processed with SOAPnuke, discarding reads with adapters, uncalled bases, mean Phred below 15, or no exact constant-primer or identifier match. COPE v1.2.5 was used to merge high-quality paired reads. Clonotypes were defined as unique nucleotide sequences and were aligned to IMGT TRB V, D and J references using MiTCR v1.1. Only V-J combinations with frequency above 0.0001 were analysed, covering approximately 99% of repertoires. For each V-J combination, a TCR clonal expansion and chaos score was defined as the ratio of F50 clonal expansion to chaos observed in the TCRdist matrix. Features were reduced by Welch's t-statistics and random forest to 10 to 15 V-J combinations, which fed a naive Bayes classifier. Thyroid-blood repertoire similarity was quantified with the Morisita-Horn index. Using fastp trimming at Q25 and MiXCR clonotype assembly, TCRdb reanalyzed the public sequencing data and kept in-frame beta chains. Duplicate CDR3 protein sequences are folded into a single record with the most common DNA and genes. For this entry, the V and J calls and clone size follow TCRdb and not the study's own pipeline. The sample profile shows 170,000 or so distinct CDR3 sequences; under 40% of them were found once. Of the sample, roughly 5.2% falls within the top ten clones.

This sequence originates from a woman aged 40 to 50 with Graves' ophthalmopathy. Donor details come from another sample of the same person, matched by shared clones. Sequenced: peripheral blood. In this chain, TRBV20-1 is recombined with TRBJ1-2; the D gene identity is not certain. The CDR3: CSARRGASTSGYTF. The DNA sequence reads TGCAGTGCTAGGCGGGGAGCCTCCACGAGTGGCTACACCTTC.